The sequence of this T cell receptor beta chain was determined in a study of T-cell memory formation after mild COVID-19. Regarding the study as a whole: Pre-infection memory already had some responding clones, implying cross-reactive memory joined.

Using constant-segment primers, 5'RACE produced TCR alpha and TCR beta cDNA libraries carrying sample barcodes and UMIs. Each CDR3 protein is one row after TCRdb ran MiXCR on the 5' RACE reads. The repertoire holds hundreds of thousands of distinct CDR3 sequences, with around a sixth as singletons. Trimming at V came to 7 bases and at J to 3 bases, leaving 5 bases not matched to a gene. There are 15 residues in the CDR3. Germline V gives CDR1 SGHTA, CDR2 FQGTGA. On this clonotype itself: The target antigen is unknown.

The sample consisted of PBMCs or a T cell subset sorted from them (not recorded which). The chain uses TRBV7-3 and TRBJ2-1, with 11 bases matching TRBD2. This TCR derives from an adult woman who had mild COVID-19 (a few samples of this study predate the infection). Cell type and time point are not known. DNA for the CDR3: TGTGCCAGCAAACCCGGGACTAGCGGCTACAATGAGCAGTTCTTC. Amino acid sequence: CASKPGTSGYNEQFF.